This TCR beta chain comes out of a study of shared clonotypes between healthy human individuals. Donors had no recently reported acute infections or vaccinations and were HIV-negative. In the CD4+ fraction, cells were divided into CD45RA+ naive and CD45RA-negative memory subsets. V gave up 4 bases and J gave up 4 bases; unmatched junction bases: 5. Germline values: CDR1 MDHEN, CDR2 SYDVKM. CDR3 length: 15 residues. Assay runs were performed at deep level. Sorted-subset replicate PCR reactions were performed with 200 ng DNA, corresponding to 30,000 to 35,000 T cell genomes. Sequencing was performed with immunoSEQ multiplex PCR; in TCRdb, only in-frame clones are kept and a portion is missing. The sample has 2.3 million or so clones; approximately 93% are singletons.

The chain has TRBV28 and TRBJ2-7; TRBD2 matches 12 bases. The sequenced sample was naive CD4+ T cells from PBMCs. As to subset: CD45RA+ positively selected. The source of this sequence is a young man in good health. Some clones in this sample may be carry-over from other donors' samples. CDR3 sequence: CASSSTSGRTYEQYF. The CDR3 DNA reads TGTGCCAGCAGTTCGACTAGCGGGAGAACGTACGAGCAGTACTTC.